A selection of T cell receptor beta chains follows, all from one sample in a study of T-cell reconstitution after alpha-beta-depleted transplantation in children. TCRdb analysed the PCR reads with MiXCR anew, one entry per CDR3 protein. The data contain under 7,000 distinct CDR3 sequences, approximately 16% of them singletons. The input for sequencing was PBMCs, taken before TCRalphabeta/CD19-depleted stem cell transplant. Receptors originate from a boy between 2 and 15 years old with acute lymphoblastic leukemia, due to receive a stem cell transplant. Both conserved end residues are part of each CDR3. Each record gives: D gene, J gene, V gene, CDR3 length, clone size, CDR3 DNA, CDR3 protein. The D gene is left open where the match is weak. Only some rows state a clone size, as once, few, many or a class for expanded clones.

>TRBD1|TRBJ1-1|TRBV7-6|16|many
TGTGCCAGCAGCCTTCGACAGGGGCTATTTAAAACTGAAGCTTTCTTT
CASSLRQGLFKTEAFF
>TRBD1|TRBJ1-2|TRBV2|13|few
TGTGCCAGCCCTCCGGGACAGGGTAGTGGCTACACCTTC
CASPPGQGSGYTF
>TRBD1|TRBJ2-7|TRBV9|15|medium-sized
TGTGCCAGCAGCCTCTCGACCGGACAGGGATACGAGCAGTACTTC
CASSLSTGQGYEQYF
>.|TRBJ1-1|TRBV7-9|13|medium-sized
TGTGCCAGCAGCTTAGCTATGAACACTGAAGCTTTCTTT
CASSLAMNTEAFF
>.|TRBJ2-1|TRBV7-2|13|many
TGTGCCAGCAGCCAAGCTCGGGCGGTAGGGCAGTTCTTC
CASSQARAVGQFF
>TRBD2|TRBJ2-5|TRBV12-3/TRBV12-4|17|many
TGTGCCAGCAGCCCGGGGGTCCTAGCGGGGGGGCTGGAGACCCAGTACTTC
CASSPGVLAGGLETQYF
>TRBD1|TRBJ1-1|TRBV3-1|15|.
TGTGCCAGCAGCCGGGACAGGACGTGGGGTACTGAAGCTTTCTTT
CASSRDRTWGTEAFF
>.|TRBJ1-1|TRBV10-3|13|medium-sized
TGTGCCATCAGACAGGGAGAGAACACTGAAGCTTTCTTT
CAIRQGENTEAFF
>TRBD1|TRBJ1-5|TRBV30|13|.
TGTGCCTGGAGTGACAGGGGAAATCAGCCCCAGCATTTT
CAWSDRGNQPQHF
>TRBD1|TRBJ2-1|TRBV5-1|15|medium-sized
TGCGCCAGCAGCCCGTTCGGGACAGGTGGCAATGAGCAGTTCTTC
CASSPFGTGGNEQFF
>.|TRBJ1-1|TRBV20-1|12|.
TGCAGTGCCTCCCGCGGACGAACTGAAGCTTTCTTT
CSASRGRTEAFF
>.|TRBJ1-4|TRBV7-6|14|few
TGTGCCAGCAGCCCGCTCCCAACTAATGAAAAACTGTTTTTT
CASSPLPTNEKLFF
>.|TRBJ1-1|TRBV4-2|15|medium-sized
TGTGCCAGCAGCCAAGTGGGGCAGGGACACACTGAAGCTTTCTTT
CASSQVGQGHTEAFF
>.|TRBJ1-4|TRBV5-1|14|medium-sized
TGCGCCAGCAGCTTCAGCTCCCCTCTGGAAAAACTGTTTTTT
CASSFSSPLEKLFF
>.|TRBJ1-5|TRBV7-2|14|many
TGTGCCAGCAGGCTCGGCTCGGGCAATCAGCCCCAGCATTTT
CASRLGSGNQPQHF
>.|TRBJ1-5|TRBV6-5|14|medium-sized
TGTGCCAGCAGTTACGGACCGAGCAATCAGCCCCAGCATTTT
CASSYGPSNQPQHF
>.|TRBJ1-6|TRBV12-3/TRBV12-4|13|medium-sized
TGTGCCAGCAGTTTAAGTGGAGGGGTACCCCTCCACTTT
CASSLSGGVPLHF
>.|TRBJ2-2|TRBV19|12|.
TGTGCCAGTAGTCCGCGTCCCGGGGAGCTGTTTTTT
CASSPRPGELFF
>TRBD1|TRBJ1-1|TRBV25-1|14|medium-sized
TGTGCCAGCAGTGCCCCAGGGGGCCGGACTGAAGCTTTCTTT
CASSAPGGRTEAFF
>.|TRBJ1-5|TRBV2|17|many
TGTGCCAGCAGTGAAACTGGGGATCGTAGGAGCAATCAGCCCCAGCATTTT
CASSETGDRRSNQPQHF
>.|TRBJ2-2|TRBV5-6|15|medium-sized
TGTGCCAGCAGGTCAGGGACGTCGAACACCGGGGAGCTGTTTTTT
CASRSGTSNTGELFF
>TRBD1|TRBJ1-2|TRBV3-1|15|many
TGTGCCAGCAGCCAACCTGGACAGGGTTGGAATGGCTACACCTTC
CASSQPGQGWNGYTF
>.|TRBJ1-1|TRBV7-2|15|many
TGTGCCAGCAGCTCCCGCAGGGGAGGGGGGATCTCAGCTTTCTTT
CASSSRRGGGISAFF
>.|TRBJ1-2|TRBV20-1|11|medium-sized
TGCAGTGCCGTTGGACAGTTAAGCTACACCTTC
CSAVGQLSYTF
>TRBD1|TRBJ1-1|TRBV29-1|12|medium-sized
TGCAGCGTGGGGACAGTGAACACTGAAGCTTTCTTT
CSVGTVNTEAFF
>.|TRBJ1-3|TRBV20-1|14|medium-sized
TGCAGTGCTGCAAACAGGGACTCTGGAAACACCATATATTTT
CSAANRDSGNTIYF
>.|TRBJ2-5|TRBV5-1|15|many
TGCGCCAGCAGCTTGAGAGGACTACCTCAAGAGACCCAGTACTTC
CASSLRGLPQETQYF
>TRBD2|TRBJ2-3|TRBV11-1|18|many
TGTGCCAGCAGCCCTCAAACGCGACTAGCGGGGGCACTAGATACGCAGTATTTT
CASSPQTRLAGALDTQYF
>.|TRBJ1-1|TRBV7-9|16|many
TGTGCCAGCAGCCCTGCGCGGGATCCCATCCCCACTGAAGCTTTCTTT
CASSPARDPIPTEAFF
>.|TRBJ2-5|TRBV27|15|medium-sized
TGTGCCAGCAGTTCTCGATGGGGACTCCAAGAGACCCAGTACTTC
CASSSRWGLQETQYF
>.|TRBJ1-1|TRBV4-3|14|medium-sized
TGCGCCAGCAGCGAGGGGTACATGAACACTGAAGCTTTCTTT
CASSEGYMNTEAFF